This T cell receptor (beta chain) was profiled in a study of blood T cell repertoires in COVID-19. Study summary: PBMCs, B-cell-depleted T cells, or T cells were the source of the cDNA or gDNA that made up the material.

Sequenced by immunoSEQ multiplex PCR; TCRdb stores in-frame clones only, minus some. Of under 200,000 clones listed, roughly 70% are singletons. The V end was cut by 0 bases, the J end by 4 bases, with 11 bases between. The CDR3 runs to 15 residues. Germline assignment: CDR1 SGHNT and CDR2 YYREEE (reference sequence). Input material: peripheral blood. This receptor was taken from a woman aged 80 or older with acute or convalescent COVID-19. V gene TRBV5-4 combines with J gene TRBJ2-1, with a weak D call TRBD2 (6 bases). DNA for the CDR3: TGTGCCAGCAGCTTGGCTAGCGACTTATACAATGAGCAGTTCTTC. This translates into CASSLASDLYNEQFF.